Below, one TCR beta chain is given with its context. Its target is not known. Unstimulated Tregs (CD4+CD25+CD127-) and CD4+CD25- non-Tregs were sorted from PBMCs. V trimming: 3 bases; J trimming: 0 bases; junction bases outside the gene matches: 5. The CDR3 loop spans 15 amino acids. The germline CDR1 and CDR2 sequences are SGHNT and YYREEE (reference sequence). The data were produced by immunoSEQ multiplex PCR, yet TCRdb's version contains in-frame clones alone and is incomplete. The sample gives about 120,000 clones, almost 95% of which show up once; nearly 0.6% is in the top ten. This sample was taken from a study of Tregs in tolerant kidney transplant recipients. Findings and limits, study-wide: Validation in larger populations is needed because few patients were studied. Biological reproducibility was not directly addressed, but technical replication error appeared minimal.

This chain uses TRBV5-4 with TRBJ2-7, with TRBD2 identical over 8 bases. This receptor was identified in a human donor in good health. The sequencing input was CD4+ T cells from blood. CDR3 in amino acids: CASSSAGGSSYEQYF. CDR3 sequence (DNA): TGTGCCAGCAGCTCGGCGGGGGGATCCTCCTACGAGCAGTACTTC.